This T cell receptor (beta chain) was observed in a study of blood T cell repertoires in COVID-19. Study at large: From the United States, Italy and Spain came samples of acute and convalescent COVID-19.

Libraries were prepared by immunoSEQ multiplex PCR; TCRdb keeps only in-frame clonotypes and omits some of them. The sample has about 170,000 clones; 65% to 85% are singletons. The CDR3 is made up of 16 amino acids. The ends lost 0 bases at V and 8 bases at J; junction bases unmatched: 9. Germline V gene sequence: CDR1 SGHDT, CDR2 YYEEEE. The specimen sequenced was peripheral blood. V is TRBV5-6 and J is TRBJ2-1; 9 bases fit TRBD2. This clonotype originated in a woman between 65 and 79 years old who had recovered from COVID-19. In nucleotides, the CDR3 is TGTGCCAGCAGCTTGGGAGCGGGGGGAGCCTGGGATGAGCAGTTCTTC. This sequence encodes CASSLGAGGAWDEQFF.